Below, 22 T cell receptor beta chains from the same sample are listed, as sequenced in a study of breast tumors, draining lymph nodes, adjacent tissues. TCRdb analysed the multiplex PCR reads with MiXCR anew, one entry per CDR3 protein. The sample has about 130,000 distinct CDR3 sequences; approximately 20% are singletons. Breast cancer patients provided tissue from their axillary draining lymph nodes. Source material: axillary lymph node tissue. The receptors come from a female donor with breast cancer. Some clones in this sample may be carry-over from other donors' samples.

As concerns this clonotype: A much larger clone is a single base away; this may be a read error. The rearrangement uses TRBV3-1 and TRBJ1-6, with 9 nucleotides matching TRBD1. From germline, CDR1 is LGHDT and CDR2 YNNKEL (reference sequence). The CDR3 covers 15 residues. For the CDR3, the DNA is TGTGCCAGCAGCCAACTGACAGGGGGAGATTCACCCCCCCACTTT. Translated, it gives CASSQLTGGDSPPHF.

This clonotype came up many times. The V call is TRBV20-1, the J call TRBJ2-2; 7 bases line up with TRBD1. The germline V gene encodes CDR1 DFQATT and CDR2 SNEGSKA (reference sequence). The junction had 14 bases not matched to a gene; V was cut back by 6 bases and J by 4 bases. The CDR3 length is 16 residues. CDR3 amino acids: CSATTSGQISTGELFF. The CDR3 DNA sequence: TGCAGTGCCACAACCTCGGGACAGATATCCACCGGGGAGCTGTTTTTT.

With respect to this clonotype: Possible read error: a much larger clone is one base away. The V and J genes are TRBV12-3 or TRBV12-4 and TRBJ2-5; D unresolved. The length of the CDR3 is 13 residues. The CDR3 nucleotides read TGTGCCAGCAGTTGGGGTGCCGAAGACACCCAGTACTTC. Residues: CASSWGAEDTQYF.

This clonotype was counted many times. The V call is TRBV6-1, the J call TRBJ1-2; tentatively, D is TRBD1 (5 bases). This CDR3 has 18 residues. V shed 6 bases and J shed 5 bases, with 28 bases lying between them. Germline CDR1 is MNHNS and CDR2 is SASEGT. As DNA, the CDR3 is TGTGCCAGCAGGAGAACTTCCATTACAGGAGCCCTCGGGTATGGCTACACCTTC. Translating gives CASRRTSITGALGYGYTF.

This clonotype was seen ten or more times. The chain has TRBV4-1 and TRBJ2-5; no clear D. This CDR3 comprises 15 residues. CDR1 and CDR2 (germline): MGHRA, YSYEKL. V lost 0 bases, J lost 2 bases, and 10 bases lay in between. The CDR3 nucleotides read TGCGCCAGCAGCCAAGATGCAGGACCACAAGAGACCCAGTACTTC. This translates into CASSQDAGPQETQYF.

As to this clonotype: A read error may be the cause here, since a much bigger clone is one base away. This chain connects TRBV7-9 to TRBJ2-7; D not resolved. There are 16 residues in the CDR3. CDR1 and CDR2 from the germline V gene are SEHNR and FQNEAQ (reference sequence). The CDR3 region is CASSLSGPYSSCEQYF. Here the CDR3 DNA reads TGTGCCAGCAGCTTATCGGGTCCTTACAGCTCCTGCGAGCAGTACTTC.

This clonotype was recorded at least ten times. The J gene is TRBJ2-2, the V gene TRBV11-2; possibly TRBD2 for D (5 bases). The V and J ends lost 3 bases and 0 bases respectively, with 14 bases between them. CDR1 is SGHAT and CDR2 is FQNNGV in the germline V gene. CDR3 length equals 17 residues. The CDR3 DNA sequence: TGTGCCAGCAGCTTCCCTAGGGAGAAAGCGAACACCGGGGAGCTGTTTTTT. Its translation: CASSFPREKANTGELFF.

In regard to this clonotype: This may be a read error: a much more frequent sequence differs by one nucleotide. The chain employs TRBV6-6 and TRBJ2-3, with TRBD2 matching over 9 bases. With 4 bases clipped from V and 6 bases from J, the junction kept 8 bases outside the gene matches. The CDR3 covers 15 residues. Germline-derived CDR1 and CDR2 are MNHNY and SVGAGI (reference sequence). The CDR3, as DNA: TGTGCCAGCAGTTGTGCTAGCGGGATTGGGGATACGCAGTATTTT. The encoded protein is CASSCASGIGDTQYF.

As for this clonotype: Given a much more abundant clone one base away, this may be a read error. The chain has TRBV19 and TRBJ2-1; D possibly corresponds to TRBD2 (5 bases). Looked up from germline, CDR1 is LNHDA and CDR2 is SQIVND (reference sequence). The length of the CDR3 is 17 residues. V lost 6 bases, J lost 1 base, and 19 bases lay in between. The CDR3 sequence: CASRIISFSGSYNEQFF. CDR3 sequence (DNA): TGTGCCAGTAGGATTATCAGCTTTTCGGGATCCTACAATGAGCAGTTCTTC.

There are many counts of this clonotype. The chain employs TRBV20-1 and TRBJ2-7; 10 nucleotides match TRBD2. V was clipped by 6 bases and J by 7 bases; unmatched bases: 15. The length of the CDR3 is 15 residues. Germline assignment: CDR1 DFQATT and CDR2 SNEGSKA (reference sequence). This CDR3 is CSATPPLAGVREQYF. For the CDR3, the DNA is TGCAGTGCAACACCCCCCCTAGCGGGAGTTAGGGAGCAGTACTTC.

This clonotype was counted ten times or more. The chain uses TRBV19 and TRBJ2-3; maybe TRBD2 (5 bases). The V end lost 3 bases, the J end lost 3 bases, and 13 bases lay between the germline ends. The germline CDR1 and CDR2 sequences are LNHDA and SQIVND (reference sequence). The CDR3 loop spans 15 amino acids. Here the CDR3 reads CASSITRMGTDTQYF. Here the CDR3 DNA reads TGTGCCAGTAGTATTACTAGGATGGGGACAGATACGCAGTATTTT.

The sample holds a few counts of this clonotype. This chain uses TRBV4-2 with TRBJ2-2; D perhaps matches TRBD1 (6 bases). The V end was cut by 5 bases, the J end by 2 bases, with 12 bases between. This CDR3 comprises 15 residues. Germline loops: CDR1 LGHNA, CDR2 YNFKEQ. The CDR3 nucleotides read TGTGCCAGCAGCGATACAGGGTTTAACACCGGGGAGCTGTTTTTT. Its protein is CASSDTGFNTGELFF.

This clonotype appeared many times. J is TRBJ2-2 and V is TRBV29-1, with 7 bases fitting TRBD2. CDR1 SQVTM and CDR2 ANQGSEA come from the germline V gene. V lost 5 bases to trimming and J lost 1 base; unmatched junction nucleotides: 16. This CDR3 comprises 18 residues. CDR3 loop: CSVRSGFGPGGNTGELFF. As DNA, the CDR3 is TGCAGCGTTCGGTCTGGTTTTGGGCCGGGAGGGAACACCGGGGAGCTGTTTTTT.

The chain combines TRBV6-1 with TRBJ1-5; D gene unclear. The CDR3 consists of 13 residues. The V gene's germline CDR1 is MNHNS and CDR2 SASEGT. Trimming removed 6 bases at V and 1 base at J, with 7 bases between. CDR3 sequence reads: CASRVGSNQPQHF. The CDR3 bases are TGTGCCAGCAGGGTCGGAAGCAATCAGCCCCAGCATTTT.

This clonotype turned up a few times. A much more abundant neighbour one base away suggests this may be a read error. For the CDR3, the DNA is TGTGCCAGCAGCGCCGGACAGGGTCACAATGAGCAGCTCTTC. The encoded protein is CASSAGQGHNEQLF. The chain joins TRBV11-3 to TRBJ2-1, with 8 positions matching TRBD1. Germline assignment: CDR1 SGHNT and CDR2 YENEEA. The CDR3 extends over 14 amino acids.

Turning to this clonotype: A much larger clone lies a single base off, so this may be a read error. This chain links TRBV9 with TRBJ2-5, with TRBD1 matching over 7 bases. J was trimmed by 7 bases and V by 2 bases; bases with no gene match: 8. This CDR3 contains 14 residues. Germline CDR1 is SGDLS and CDR2 is YYNGEE. The CDR3 sequence: CASSVTGTEGTQYF. In nucleotides, the CDR3 is TGTGCCAGCAGCGTCACCGGGACAGAAGGGACCCAGTACTTC.

This clonotype occurred many times. The chain has TRBV3-1 and TRBJ1-6; 7 nucleotides line up with TRBD1. The CDR3 spans 16 residues. With V trimmed by 3 bases and J by 11 bases, 13 bases remained unmatched. Per germline, CDR1 LGHDT and CDR2 YNNKEL (reference sequence). The CDR3 is CASSHYGRQGRTPLHF. Here the CDR3 DNA reads TGTGCCAGCAGCCATTATGGGCGACAGGGCAGGACACCCCTCCACTTT.

This clonotype was detected many times. The chain combines TRBV2 with TRBJ2-1; D is perhaps TRBD1 or TRBD2 (5 bases each). The V and J ends lost 5 bases and 5 bases respectively, with 10 bases between them. The CDR3 length is 13 residues. Germline loops: CDR1 SNHLY, CDR2 FYNNEI. The CDR3 coding sequence is TGTGCCAGCAGTCGGGACGGAGACAATGAGCAGTTCTTC. Translated: CASSRDGDNEQFF.

About this clonotype itself: A much larger clone is a single base away; this may be a read error. V usage is TRBV9 and J usage is TRBJ2-2; D remains unclear. The germline gives CDR1 SGDLS, CDR2 YYNGEE. V was trimmed by 4 bases and J by 1 base, leaving 5 bases between them. The CDR3 has 13 residues. DNA for the CDR3: TGTGCCAGCAGCATACAGAACACCGGGGAGCTGTTTTTT. Protein product: CASSIQNTGELFF. Complete variable domain (other parts from reference TRBV9 and TRBJ2-2): DSGVTQTPKHLITATGQRVTLRCSPRSGDLSVYWYQQSLDQGLQFLIQYYNGEERAKGNILERFSAQQFPDLHSELNLSSLELGDSALYFCASSIQNTGELFFGEGSRLTVL.

This clonotype showed up many times. This chain links TRBV3-1 with TRBJ2-7; 10 bases align to TRBD1. The CDR3 loop spans 16 amino acids. The J segment lost 5 bases and the V segment lost 5 bases, leaving 12 bases of the junction unmatched. Germline assignment: CDR1 LGHDT and CDR2 YNNKEL (reference sequence). The CDR3 bases are TGTGCCAGCAGCGCCGGCCTCAGACAGGGGGCCCACGAGCAGTACTTC. Protein: CASSAGLRQGAHEQYF.

The chain is built from TRBV5-6 and TRBJ1-5; no firm D call. The CDR3 length is 12 residues. Germline CDR1 reads SGHDT; CDR2 reads YYEEEE. The ends were cut back, 0 bases at V and 7 bases at J, with 5 bases in the middle. Written as DNA, the CDR3 is TGTGCCAGCAGCTTGGGTTCGCAGCCCCAGCATTTT. Protein product: CASSLGSQPQHF.

At least ten counts were recorded for this clonotype. V is TRBV5-1 and J is TRBJ2-1, with D possibly matching TRBD2 (5 bases). Trimming cost V 4 bases and J 3 bases, with 11 bases left between them. Germline V CDR1 and CDR2: SGHRS, YFSETQ. This CDR3 is built from 14 residues. CDR3 residues: CASSGSGNYNEQFF. The CDR3 coding sequence is TGCGCCAGCAGCGGAAGCGGAAACTACAATGAGCAGTTCTTC.